This is a list of T cell receptor beta chains from one sample in a study of T-cell reconstitution after alpha-beta-depleted transplantation in children. TCRdb fed the PCR reads into MiXCR, producing one record per CDR3 protein. Of almost 500,000 distinct CDR3 sequences in the sample, under 15% were seen once. The source was PBMCs from the stem cell graft donor, collected from the stem cell graft. All receptors come from a human donor who donated a stem cell graft to a child with combined immunodeficiency. Each CDR3 is given without its conserved first and last residue.

V gene | CDR3 protein
TRBV23-1 | ASSQSDNTCTDTQY
TRBV2 | ASSEAEGFYEQY
TRBV20-1 | SARGIDGGEKLF
TRBV12-3/TRBV12-4 | ASSLSATGNIQY
TRBV7-6 | ASSLGRASSYNEQF
TRBV14 | ASSQVPAGFTGELF
TRBV7-2 | ASSPWKSSTDTQY
TRBV7-8 | ASSLLSNPATARETQY
TRBV12-5 | ASGSNPTGNEQF
TRBV12-3/TRBV12-4 | ASSLAGGTLH
TRBV4-3 | ASSQEGVGSPGELF
TRBV28 | ASDAGLMNTEAF
TRBV10-3 | AISESGLAGPSTDTQY
TRBV29-1 | SVGTDSNQPQH
TRBV15 | ATSRDLDRGSEQY
TRBV3-1 | ASSPGQGDNEKLF
TRBV7-2 | ASSQGTGDHYGYT
TRBV7-2 | ASIPQEDTQY
TRBV11-2 | ASSLVSLTGTGDNEQF
TRBV20-1 | SASRTSGSSSYNEQF
TRBV4-2 | ASSQGTPNTDTQY
TRBV12-3/TRBV12-4 | ASSHGGRTSGTTYNEQF
TRBV7-2 | ASSLQGPLKSETQY
TRBV5-1 | ASSWGTGSSYEQY
TRBV29-1 | SVRDSFYGYT
TRBV29-1 | SVVVGDEQY
TRBV20-1 | SASTPTLVNEQF
TRBV7-2 | ASSHGLAGGEETQY
TRBV11-3 | TSSPRSQTGEVNT
TRBV7-2 | ASSLGAPGTGELF
TRBV2 | ASSEAHGTVSTGELF
TRBV2 | ASSESTGYNEQF
TRBV5-6 | ASSFLLAESTDTQY
TRBV28 | ASSLRGWTDTQY
TRBV30 | AWSLDREETQY
TRBV20-1 | SARDRRGSYNEQF
TRBV3-1 | ASSQEPDSTYEQY
TRBV4-3 | ASSPHGQGWHEQF
TRBV3-1 | ASSGHYEQY
TRBV4-2 | ASSQGLYNEQF
TRBV3-1 | ASSQEEGTGHYEQY